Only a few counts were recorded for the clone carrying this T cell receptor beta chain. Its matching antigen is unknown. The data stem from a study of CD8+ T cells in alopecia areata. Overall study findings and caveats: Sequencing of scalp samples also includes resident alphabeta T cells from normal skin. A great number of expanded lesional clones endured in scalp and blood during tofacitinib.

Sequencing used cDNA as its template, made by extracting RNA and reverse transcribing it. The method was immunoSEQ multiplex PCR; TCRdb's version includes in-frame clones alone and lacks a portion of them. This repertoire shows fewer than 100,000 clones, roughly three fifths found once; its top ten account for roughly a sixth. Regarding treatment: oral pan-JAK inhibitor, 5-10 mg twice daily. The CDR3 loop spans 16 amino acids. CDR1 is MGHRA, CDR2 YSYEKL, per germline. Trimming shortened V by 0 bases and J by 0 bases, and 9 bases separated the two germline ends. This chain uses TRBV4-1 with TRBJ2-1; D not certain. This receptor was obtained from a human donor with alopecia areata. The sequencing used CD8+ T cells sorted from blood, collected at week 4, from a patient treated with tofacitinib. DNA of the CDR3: TGCGCCAGCAGCCAAGAGCCTACGGGCTCCTACAATGAGCAGTTCTTC. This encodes CASSQEPTGSYNEQFF.